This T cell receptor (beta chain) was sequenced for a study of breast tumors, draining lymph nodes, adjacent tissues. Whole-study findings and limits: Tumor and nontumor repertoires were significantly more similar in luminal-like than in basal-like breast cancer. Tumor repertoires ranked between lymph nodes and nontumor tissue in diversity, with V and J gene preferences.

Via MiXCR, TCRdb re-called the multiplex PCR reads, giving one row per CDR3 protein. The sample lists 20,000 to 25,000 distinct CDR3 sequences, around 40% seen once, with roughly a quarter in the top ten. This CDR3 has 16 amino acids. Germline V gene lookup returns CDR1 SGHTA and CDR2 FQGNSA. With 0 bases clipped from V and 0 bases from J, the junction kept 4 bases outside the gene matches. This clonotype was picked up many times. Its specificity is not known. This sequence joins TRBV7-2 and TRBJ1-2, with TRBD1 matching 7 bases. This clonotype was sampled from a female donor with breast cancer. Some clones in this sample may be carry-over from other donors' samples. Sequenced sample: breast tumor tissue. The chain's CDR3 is CASSLAGTVTNYGYTF. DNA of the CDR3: TGTGCCAGCAGCTTAGCGGGGACAGTTACTAACTATGGCTACACCTTC.